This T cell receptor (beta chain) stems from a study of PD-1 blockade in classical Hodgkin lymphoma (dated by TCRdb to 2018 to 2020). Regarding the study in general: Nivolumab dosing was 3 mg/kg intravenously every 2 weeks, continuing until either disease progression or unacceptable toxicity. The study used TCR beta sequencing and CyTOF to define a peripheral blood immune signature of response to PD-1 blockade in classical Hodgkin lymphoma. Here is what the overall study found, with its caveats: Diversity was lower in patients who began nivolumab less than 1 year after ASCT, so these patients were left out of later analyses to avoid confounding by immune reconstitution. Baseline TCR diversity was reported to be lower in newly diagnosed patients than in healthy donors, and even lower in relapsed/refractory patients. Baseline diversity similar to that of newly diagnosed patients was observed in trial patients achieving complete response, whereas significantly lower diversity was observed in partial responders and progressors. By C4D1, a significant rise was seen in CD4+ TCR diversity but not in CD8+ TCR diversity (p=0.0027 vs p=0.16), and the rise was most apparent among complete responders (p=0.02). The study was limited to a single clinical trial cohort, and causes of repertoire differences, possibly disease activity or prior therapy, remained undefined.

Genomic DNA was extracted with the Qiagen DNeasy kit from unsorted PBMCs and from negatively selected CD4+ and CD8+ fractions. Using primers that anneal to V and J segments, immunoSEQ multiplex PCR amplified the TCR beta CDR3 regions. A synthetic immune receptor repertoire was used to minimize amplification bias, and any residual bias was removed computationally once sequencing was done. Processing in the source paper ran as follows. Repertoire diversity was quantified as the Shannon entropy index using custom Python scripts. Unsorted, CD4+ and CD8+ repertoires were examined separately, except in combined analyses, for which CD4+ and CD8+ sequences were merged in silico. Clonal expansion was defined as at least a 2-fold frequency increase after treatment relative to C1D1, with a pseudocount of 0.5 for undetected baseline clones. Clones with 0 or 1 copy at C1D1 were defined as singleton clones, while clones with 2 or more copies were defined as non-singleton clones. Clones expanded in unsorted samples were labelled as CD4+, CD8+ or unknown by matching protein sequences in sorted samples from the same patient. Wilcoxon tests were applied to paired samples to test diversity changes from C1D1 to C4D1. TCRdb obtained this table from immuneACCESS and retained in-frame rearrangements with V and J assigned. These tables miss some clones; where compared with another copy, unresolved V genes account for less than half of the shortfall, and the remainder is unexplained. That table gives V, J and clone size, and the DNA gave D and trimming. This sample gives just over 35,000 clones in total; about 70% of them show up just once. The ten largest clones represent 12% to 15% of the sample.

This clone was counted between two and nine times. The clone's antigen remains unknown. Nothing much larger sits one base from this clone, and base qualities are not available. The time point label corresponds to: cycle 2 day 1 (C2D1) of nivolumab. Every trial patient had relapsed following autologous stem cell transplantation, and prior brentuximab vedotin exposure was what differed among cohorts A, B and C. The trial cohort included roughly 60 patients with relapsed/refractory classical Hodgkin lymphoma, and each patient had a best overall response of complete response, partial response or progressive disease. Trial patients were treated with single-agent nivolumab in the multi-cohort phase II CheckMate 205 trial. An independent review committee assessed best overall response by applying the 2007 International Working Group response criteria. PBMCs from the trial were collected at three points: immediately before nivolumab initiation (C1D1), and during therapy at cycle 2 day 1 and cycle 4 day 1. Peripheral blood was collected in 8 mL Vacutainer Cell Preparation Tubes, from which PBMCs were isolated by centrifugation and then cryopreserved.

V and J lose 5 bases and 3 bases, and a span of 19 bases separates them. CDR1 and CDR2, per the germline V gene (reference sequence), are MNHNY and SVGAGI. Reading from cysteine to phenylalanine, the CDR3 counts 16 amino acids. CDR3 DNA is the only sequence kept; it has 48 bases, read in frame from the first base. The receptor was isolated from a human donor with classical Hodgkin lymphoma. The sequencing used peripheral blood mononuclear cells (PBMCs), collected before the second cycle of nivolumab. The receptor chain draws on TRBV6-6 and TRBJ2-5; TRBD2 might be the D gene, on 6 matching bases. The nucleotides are TGTGCCAGCAGTACCGCACCCGGGACGGGAGAAGAGACCCAGTACTTC. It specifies CASSTAPGTGEETQYF.